Shown below are 6 T cell receptor beta chains from a single sample sequenced in a study of cytomegalovirus exposure and HLA in healthy donors. Use of 60 Vbeta and 13 Jbeta primers characterized the PCR. Sequencing was performed with immunoSEQ multiplex PCR; in TCRdb, only in-frame clones are kept and a portion is missing. This table has about 150,000 clones, about 85% appearing once. Sequenced sample: PBMCs. All receptors derive from a human donor in good health.

The V and J genes are TRBV27 and TRBJ1-6; the match to TRBD1 covers 8 bases. Looked up from germline, CDR1 is MNHEY and CDR2 is SMNVEV (reference sequence). The length of the CDR3 is 18 residues. Unmatched junction bases numbered 13, after V lost 1 base and J lost 8 bases. The CDR3 region is CASSLWPGGVSGDSPLHF. CDR3 DNA sequence: TGTGCCAGCAGTTTATGGCCAGGGGGCGTCTCAGGCGATTCACCCCTCCACTTT.

This clone was seen a few times. This chain links TRBV5-1 with TRBJ2-1; 9 bases are a match to TRBD1. From germline, CDR1 is SGHRS and CDR2 YFSETQ. The V and J ends lost 4 bases and 7 bases, in that order; junction bases with no gene match: 24. The CDR3 is made up of 20 amino acids. The CDR3 here is CASSNGGPGTGIRLSNEQFF. For the CDR3, the DNA is TGCGCCAGCAGCAACGGGGGACCCGGGACAGGGATTAGGTTGTCGAATGAGCAGTTCTTC.

J is TRBJ2-5 and V is TRBV5-1, with 8 bases identical to TRBD2. CDR1 SGHRS and CDR2 YFSETQ come from the germline V gene. The CDR3 is made up of 19 amino acids. Unmatched junction bases numbered 17, after V lost 2 bases and J lost 2 bases. The chain's CDR3 is CASSLPRKASGGSQETQYF. CDR3 DNA sequence: TGCGCCAGCAGCTTACCCAGGAAGGCCAGCGGGGGCTCTCAAGAGACCCAGTACTTC.

The chain recombines TRBV4-1 with TRBJ2-7, with 9 bases matching TRBD2. Germline CDR1 reads MGHRA; CDR2 reads YSYEKL. V was clipped by 4 bases and J by 2 bases; unmatched bases: 9. The CDR3 is made up of 16 amino acids. The CDR3 DNA reads as TGCGCCAGCAGCCTCGCGCCGGCGGGGGGGCCCTACGAGCAGTACTTC. Its protein product is CASSLAPAGGPYEQYF.

The chain couples TRBV2 to TRBJ2-6; tentative D call: TRBD1 (6 bases). The CDR3 is 14 residues long. CDR1 and CDR2 from the germline V gene are SNHLY and FYNNEI. V was pared by 6 bases and J by 4 bases, with 10 bases between. CDR3: CASRGQGGANVLTF. The CDR3 coding sequence is TGTGCCAGCAGGGGGCAGGGGGGGGCCAACGTCCTGACTTTC.

This rearrangement joins TRBV5-6 to TRBJ2-5; 9 bases line up with TRBD2. The V gene's germline CDR1 is SGHDT and CDR2 YYEEEE. The ends lost 0 bases at V and 2 bases at J; junction bases unmatched: 5. The CDR3 contains 16 residues. This chain's CDR3 is CASSLGAGGAQETQYF. The CDR3 DNA is TGTGCCAGCAGCTTGGGTGCGGGAGGGGCGCAAGAGACCCAGTACTTC.